Below, one T cell receptor (beta chain) is given with its context. This clonotype came up many times. What antigen it recognizes has not been identified. No base-level quality is on record; no much larger clone is a single base apart. Including cysteine and phenylalanine, the CDR3 has 16 amino acids. Only the CDR3 portion is preserved as DNA: 48 bases, with reading frame beginning at the first base. Germline trimming: 5 bases from V, 5 bases from J; junction bases outside gene matches: 8. These data originate in a study of identical twins (dated by TCRdb to 2015 to 2016). About the study as a whole: To test whether fetal clonotypes persist, this study deep-sequenced TCR alpha and beta repertoires from monozygotic twins, from unrelated adults of various ages, and from cord blood. To rule out contamination, the twin experiments were replicated at different times with different library preparation protocols. Broader findings and caveats from the paper: Excess twin sharing in beta out-of-frame sequences was weaker because fewer shared sequences lowered the signal-to-noise ratio. Fewer insertions were carried by abundant cord blood beta clonotypes; a weaker similar trend was observed in young adult naive repertoires, while no such trend was observed in memory repertoires. Zero-insertion analyses could be partly confounded by invariant T cells such as MAIT and iNKT, although diverse VJ usage argued against such confounding for most clonotypes. Because the same donors could not be followed over many years, the conclusions relied on cross-sectional statistical analysis. Out-of-frame TCR alpha sharing in monozygotic twins was systematically underestimated by recombination models, whereas sharing between unrelated individuals was in agreement with the recombination models. Compared with coincidental sharing between unrelated individuals, out-of-frame TCR alpha sequences shared between twins showed an excess of sequences with low generation probability.

All donors were healthy Caucasians. The twin cohort comprised three pairs of female monozygotic twins, all aged roughly 18 to 30 years. The RNA used for TCR libraries was isolated from peripheral blood mononuclear cells. Library method: 5' RACE. Reads for this sample came from an Illumina HiSeq 2000. A universal primer binding site was introduced by template switching, and a unique molecular identifier was present in the final cDNA, enabling accurate counting of TCR cDNA molecules. Specific primers in the conserved constant-segment region were used to synthesize first-strand cDNA for TCR alpha and beta chains. To control for contamination, each cDNA library was double barcoded with a SMART-Mk sample barcode plus Illumina barcodes. TruSeq adapter sequences along with Illumina sample barcodes were introduced in two successive PCR steps. TCR alpha and beta cDNA libraries were sequenced on the Illumina HiSeq platform with custom primers. Processing in the source paper ran as follows. Raw reads were processed with MiGEC to extract unique molecular identifiers, and MiXCR was used to determine CDR3 positions. For each individual, recombination models were inferred using an EM algorithm with the repgenHMM and IGoR tools. The analysis of shared clonotypes was done with the tcR package in R, with sharing normalized by the product of cloneset sizes. To study raw recombination without the effects of thymic and clonal selection, out-of-frame nonproductive sequences were analyzed. TCRdb itself trimmed the public reads at Q25 with fastp, ran MiXCR and retained productive beta chains. Rows matching on CDR3 protein sequence are summarized as one entry with the most common DNA and genes. TCRdb, rather than the study authors, made the V and J calls. Recorded for this sample are 550,000 to 700,000 distinct CDR3 sequences; approximately 10% of them occurred a single time. The leading ten clones occupy around 3.1% of the sample.

This sample also belongs to another study, concerning yellow fever vaccine responses in identical twins. According to the second study: According to the authors, the vaccine-induced T cell response in identical twins seemed to be partly convergent and partly specific to each individual. The study precisely tracked vaccine-responding T cell clones in identical twins.

The sample taken for sequencing was PBMCs. The receptor comes from a woman aged 18-29 years in good health. This chain joins TRBV12-3 or TRBV12-4 to TRBJ2-1, with 11 middle bases fitting TRBD2. Here the CDR3 is given as CASSPGTSGGDNEQFF. The DNA is TGTGCCAGCAGTCCCGGGACTAGCGGAGGAGACAATGAGCAGTTCTTC.